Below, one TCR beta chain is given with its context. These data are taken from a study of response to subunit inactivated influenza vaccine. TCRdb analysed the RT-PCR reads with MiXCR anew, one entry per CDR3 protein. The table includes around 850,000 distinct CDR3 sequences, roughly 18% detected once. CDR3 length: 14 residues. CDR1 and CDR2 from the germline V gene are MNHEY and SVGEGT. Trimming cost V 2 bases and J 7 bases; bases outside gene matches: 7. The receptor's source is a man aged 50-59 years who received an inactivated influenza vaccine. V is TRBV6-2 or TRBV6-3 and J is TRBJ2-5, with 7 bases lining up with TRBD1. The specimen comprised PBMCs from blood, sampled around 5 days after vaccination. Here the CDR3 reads CASSYGTVLGTQYF. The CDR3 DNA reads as TGTGCCAGCAGTTACGGGACAGTCCTCGGGACCCAGTACTTC.